The rows below give T cell receptor beta chains drawn from one sample of a study of T cell responses to AZD1222 COVID-19 vaccine. The assay was immunoSEQ multiplex PCR, and TCRdb's table has in-frame clones only and misses some. The sample lists tens of thousands of clones, roughly nine tenths occurring once. This sample comprised peripheral blood, obtained 28 days after the second AZD1222 dose. The receptors come from an adult who received the AZD1222 COVID-19 vaccine. The CDR3 runs from the conserved cysteine through the conserved F or W. D genes are given only for firm matches. Some rows mark clone size as missing; the rest say once, few, many or name a class of expanded clone.

d_call: .; clone_size: .; j_call: TRBJ2-7; v_call: TRBV7-8; cdr3_nt: TGTGCCAGCAGCTTAGGGGGCCCCTACGAGCAGTACTTC; cdr3_aa: CASSLGGPYEQYF
d_call: TRBD1; clone_size: .; j_call: TRBJ1-5; v_call: TRBV2; cdr3_nt: TGTGCCAGCAGTGATTTTGGGACAGGGTTTCAGCCCCAGCATTTT; cdr3_aa: CASSDFGTGFQPQHF
d_call: TRBD2; clone_size: .; j_call: TRBJ2-3; v_call: TRBV10-3; cdr3_nt: TGTGCCATCAGTGAGCTCGGGGGGGCCGCAGATACGCAGTATTTT; cdr3_aa: CAISELGGAADTQYF
d_call: .; clone_size: .; j_call: TRBJ1-2; v_call: TRBV10-3; cdr3_nt: TGTGCCATCAGTGAGTGGGGAACAGCAGGGGATTATGGCTACACCTTC; cdr3_aa: CAISEWGTAGDYGYTF
d_call: .; clone_size: .; j_call: TRBJ1-1; v_call: TRBV19; cdr3_nt: TGTGCCAGTAGTGGCGACGGGAACACTGAAGCTTTCTTT; cdr3_aa: CASSGDGNTEAFF
d_call: .; clone_size: .; j_call: TRBJ2-7; v_call: TRBV15; cdr3_nt: TGTGCCACCAGCAGCAGACCTCCCCGGGTTTACGAGCAGTACTTC; cdr3_aa: CATSSRPPRVYEQYF
d_call: .; clone_size: .; j_call: TRBJ2-7; v_call: TRBV14; cdr3_nt: TGTGCCAGCAGCCAAGGACAGACTGTACGCTACGAGCAGTACTTC; cdr3_aa: CASSQGQTVRYEQYF
d_call: TRBD2; clone_size: .; j_call: TRBJ2-3; v_call: TRBV6-2/TRBV6-3; cdr3_nt: TGTGCCAGCACCCCCGGGGGGTGGTCGCAGTATTTT; cdr3_aa: CASTPGGWSQYF
d_call: TRBD1; clone_size: once; j_call: TRBJ1-1; v_call: TRBV27; cdr3_nt: TGTGCCAGCAGTTCTTTGGACAGGTTGATTTCTGAAGCTTTCTTT; cdr3_aa: CASSSLDRLISEAFF
d_call: .; clone_size: .; j_call: TRBJ2-1; v_call: TRBV6-5; cdr3_nt: TGTGCCAGCAGTTCCCCCCCCGGGGAGCAGTTCTTC; cdr3_aa: CASSSPPGEQFF
d_call: .; clone_size: .; j_call: TRBJ1-4; v_call: TRBV29-1; cdr3_nt: TGCAGCGGGAGAGATTCCAATGAAAAACTGTTTTTT; cdr3_aa: CSGRDSNEKLFF
d_call: .; clone_size: .; j_call: TRBJ2-5; v_call: TRBV28; cdr3_nt: TGTGCCAGCAGTTTAGGATTAAAGACCCAGTACTTC; cdr3_aa: CASSLGLKTQYF
d_call: TRBD2; clone_size: .; j_call: TRBJ2-7; v_call: TRBV28; cdr3_nt: TGTGCCAGCAGTCCAGCGGGGGGGCCCTACGAGCAGTACTTC; cdr3_aa: CASSPAGGPYEQYF
d_call: .; clone_size: .; j_call: TRBJ2-7; v_call: TRBV28; cdr3_nt: TGTGCCAGCAGCCCACCAACGCCGGGTTCCGACGAGCAGTACTTC; cdr3_aa: CASSPPTPGSDEQYF
d_call: TRBD1; clone_size: .; j_call: TRBJ2-7; v_call: TRBV19; cdr3_nt: TGTGCCAGTAGTGGCCGGGACAGAGAGAGAAGATACGAGCAGTACTTC; cdr3_aa: CASSGRDRERRYEQYF
d_call: .; clone_size: .; j_call: TRBJ2-5; v_call: TRBV10-3; cdr3_nt: TGTGCCATCAGCGGACAGATTCTGGAGACCCAGTACTTC; cdr3_aa: CAISGQILETQYF
d_call: TRBD2; clone_size: .; j_call: TRBJ2-5; v_call: TRBV9; cdr3_nt: TGTGCCAGCAGCGCGCTAGCGGGATTAGGGGAGACCCAGTACTTC; cdr3_aa: CASSALAGLGETQYF
d_call: TRBD2; clone_size: once; j_call: TRBJ2-2; v_call: TRBV27; cdr3_nt: TGTGCCAGCAGTCCTCACGGACTAGCGGGAGTTAAGTCCGGGGAGCTGTTTTTT; cdr3_aa: CASSPHGLAGVKSGELFF
d_call: TRBD2; clone_size: .; j_call: TRBJ2-3; v_call: TRBV19; cdr3_nt: TGTGCCAGTAGGCCTCGAGGCGGGGGGCGGTCAGATACGCAGTATTTT; cdr3_aa: CASRPRGGGRSDTQYF
d_call: .; clone_size: .; j_call: TRBJ2-1; v_call: TRBV6-4; cdr3_nt: TGTGCCAGCAGTGCCGAGGCCGGCAGCGATGAGCAGTTCTTC; cdr3_aa: CASSAEAGSDEQFF
d_call: .; clone_size: .; j_call: TRBJ2-3; v_call: TRBV10-3; cdr3_nt: TGTGCCATCAGTGACAGGTCCCCAGATACGCAGTATTTT; cdr3_aa: CAISDRSPDTQYF
d_call: .; clone_size: .; j_call: TRBJ2-1; v_call: TRBV5-1; cdr3_nt: TGCGCCAGCAGCTTGGCGGGCAGACTCGACAATGAGCAGTTCTTC; cdr3_aa: CASSLAGRLDNEQFF
d_call: TRBD1; clone_size: .; j_call: TRBJ1-5; v_call: TRBV28; cdr3_nt: TGTGCCAGCAGTCCTGAACAGGGGCTTTATAGCAATCAGCCCCAGCATTTT; cdr3_aa: CASSPEQGLYSNQPQHF
d_call: TRBD2; clone_size: .; j_call: TRBJ2-5; v_call: TRBV7-2; cdr3_nt: TGTGCCAGCAGCTTAGTGCATGGTAGCGGGGGAGGGGAGACCCAGTACTTC; cdr3_aa: CASSLVHGSGGGETQYF
d_call: .; clone_size: once; j_call: TRBJ2-2; v_call: TRBV5-4; cdr3_nt: TGTGCCAGCAGCTTGGGCAGGAACACCGGGGAGCTGTTTTTT; cdr3_aa: CASSLGRNTGELFF
d_call: TRBD2; clone_size: .; j_call: TRBJ2-5; v_call: TRBV9; cdr3_nt: TGTGCCAGCAGCGGAGCAGGCGGGGGGGCCTATGAGACCCAGTACTTC; cdr3_aa: CASSGAGGGAYETQYF
d_call: .; clone_size: .; j_call: TRBJ1-1; v_call: TRBV4-3; cdr3_nt: TGCGCCAGCAGCCAAGCCCCTAGACAGCCCACTGAAGCTTTCTTT; cdr3_aa: CASSQAPRQPTEAFF
d_call: .; clone_size: .; j_call: TRBJ1-2; v_call: TRBV6-2/TRBV6-3; cdr3_nt: TGTGCCAGCAGTTACCTACAGACAGGACGAACTAACTATGGCTACACCTTC; cdr3_aa: CASSYLQTGRTNYGYTF
d_call: TRBD1; clone_size: .; j_call: TRBJ1-1; v_call: TRBV19; cdr3_nt: TGTGCCAGTAACCCCCGAAGGGGACAGGGGAATACTGAAGCTTTCTTT; cdr3_aa: CASNPRRGQGNTEAFF
d_call: TRBD2; clone_size: .; j_call: TRBJ2-1; v_call: TRBV11-2; cdr3_nt: TGTGCCAGCAGCTTACGGCTAGCGGCCTACAATGAGCAGTTCTTC; cdr3_aa: CASSLRLAAYNEQFF
d_call: TRBD1; clone_size: .; j_call: TRBJ2-3; v_call: TRBV19; cdr3_nt: TGTGCCAGTAGTAGACAGGGGGCAGCAGATACGCAGTATTTT; cdr3_aa: CASSRQGAADTQYF
d_call: .; clone_size: .; j_call: TRBJ2-3; v_call: TRBV6-5; cdr3_nt: TGTGCCAGCGCCCTGGGCAGGGGCGGTGCAGATACGCAGTATTTT; cdr3_aa: CASALGRGGADTQYF
d_call: .; clone_size: .; j_call: TRBJ1-1; v_call: TRBV10-3; cdr3_nt: TGTGCCATCAGTGAGTCAAACAGCTACACTGAAGCTTTCTTT; cdr3_aa: CAISESNSYTEAFF
d_call: .; clone_size: .; j_call: TRBJ1-5; v_call: TRBV5-5; cdr3_nt: TGTGCCAGCAGCTTGTTATCAGGGTCGGGCAATCAGCCCCAGCATTTT; cdr3_aa: CASSLLSGSGNQPQHF
d_call: .; clone_size: .; j_call: TRBJ2-7; v_call: TRBV6-2/TRBV6-3; cdr3_nt: TGTGCCAGCAGTTATTTACAGATATACGAGCAGTACTTC; cdr3_aa: CASSYLQIYEQYF
d_call: .; clone_size: .; j_call: TRBJ2-3; v_call: TRBV5-4; cdr3_nt: TGTGCCAGCAGGGCAACAACAGATACGCAGTATTTT; cdr3_aa: CASRATTDTQYF
d_call: .; clone_size: medium-sized; j_call: TRBJ2-4; v_call: TRBV11-3; cdr3_nt: TGTGCCAGCAGCTCCTGGACTAACATTCAGTACTTC; cdr3_aa: CASSSWTNIQYF
d_call: .; clone_size: .; j_call: TRBJ2-3; v_call: TRBV24-1; cdr3_nt: TGTGCCACCGGAGGAGGAGTGAGCACAGATACGCAGTATTTT; cdr3_aa: CATGGGVSTDTQYF
d_call: .; clone_size: once; j_call: TRBJ1-1; v_call: TRBV7-9; cdr3_nt: TGTGCCAGCAGCTTAGTGCAGCCCATGAACACTGAAGCTTTCTTT; cdr3_aa: CASSLVQPMNTEAFF
d_call: TRBD2; clone_size: .; j_call: TRBJ2-1; v_call: TRBV5-1; cdr3_nt: TGCGCCAGCAGCTTACCCCTAGCGGGAGATGAGCAGTTCTTC; cdr3_aa: CASSLPLAGDEQFF
d_call: .; clone_size: .; j_call: TRBJ1-1; v_call: TRBV11-3; cdr3_nt: TGTGCCAGCAGCTTGGCGGGGGGGGCTGACACTGAAGCTTTCTTT; cdr3_aa: CASSLAGGADTEAFF
d_call: .; clone_size: .; j_call: TRBJ1-2; v_call: TRBV6-5; cdr3_nt: TGTGCCAGCAGACAGACTCGAGGGTTGGGCTACACCTTC; cdr3_aa: CASRQTRGLGYTF
d_call: .; clone_size: .; j_call: TRBJ1-1; v_call: TRBV3-1/TRBV3-2; cdr3_nt: TGTGCCAGCAGCCACTTCAAGAGGAACACTGAAGCTTTCTTT; cdr3_aa: CASSHFKRNTEAFF
d_call: .; clone_size: .; j_call: TRBJ1-6; v_call: TRBV10-3; cdr3_nt: TGTGCCACCTCGACAGACTCCTATAATTCACCCCTCCACTTT; cdr3_aa: CATSTDSYNSPLHF
d_call: TRBD1; clone_size: once; j_call: TRBJ1-6; v_call: TRBV30; cdr3_nt: TGTGCCTCATCGGGACAGGGGAATTCACCCCTCCACTTT; cdr3_aa: CASSGQGNSPLHF
d_call: TRBD2; clone_size: .; j_call: TRBJ2-7; v_call: TRBV7-7; cdr3_nt: TGTGCCAGGGTCTGCGGGAGGGGGAGATACGAGCAGTACTTC; cdr3_aa: CARVCGRGRYEQYF